This entry lists 6 T cell receptor beta chains sequenced from one sample in a study of response to subunit inactivated influenza vaccine. One entry per CDR3 protein results from TCRdb running MiXCR on the RT-PCR reads. The sample includes approximately 160,000 distinct CDR3 sequences, roughly 10% of them seen just once. Sequencing used CD8+ T cells sorted from PBMCs, obtained around 25 months after vaccination. These receptors all stem from a man aged 50 to 69 who received an inactivated influenza vaccine.

The rearrangement joins TRBV13 to TRBJ1-2; 11 positions agree with TRBD1. The CDR3 has 15 amino acids. Losses at the gene ends were 5 bases for V and 4 bases for J; bases not matched to a gene: 6. Looked up from germline, CDR1 is PRHDT and CDR2 is FYEKMQ (reference sequence). CDR3 loop: CASSPRTGGVYGYTF. In nucleotides, the CDR3 is TGTGCCAGCAGCCCTCGGACAGGGGGCGTCTATGGCTACACCTTC. Looking up the rest from reference TRBV13 and TRBJ1-2 gives the full variable domain: AAGVIQSPRHLIKEKRETATLKCYPIPRHDTVYWYQQGPGQDPQFLISFYEKMQSDKGSIPDRFSAQQFSDYHSELNMSSLELGDSALYFCASSPRTGGVYGYTFGSGTRLTVV.

This chain links TRBV27 with TRBJ2-7; 9 bases match TRBD2. CDR1 is MNHEY and CDR2 is SMNVEV in the germline V gene (reference sequence). V shed 1 base and J 6 bases; nucleotides not matched to a gene: 4. The CDR3 runs 14 residues. The CDR3 is CASSLLGLAVEQYF. DNA of the CDR3: TGTGCCAGCAGTTTATTGGGACTAGCAGTCGAGCAGTACTTC.

The chain uses TRBV29-1 and TRBJ2-1; 11 bases match TRBD2. The CDR3 extends over 17 amino acids. From germline, CDR1 is SQVTM and CDR2 ANQGSEA. J gave up 3 bases and V 4 bases, and 11 bases lay outside the gene matches. This chain's CDR3 is CSVAGGQLAGVYNEQFF. The DNA of the CDR3 is TGCAGCGTTGCTGGGGGACAACTAGCGGGAGTCTACAATGAGCAGTTCTTC.

This clonotype was observed many times. V and J are TRBV5-1 and TRBJ1-1; unclear D gene. Germline CDR1 is SGHRS and CDR2 is YFSETQ. The CDR3 consists of 14 residues. V lost 0 bases and J 4 bases, leaving 10 bases between the germline ends. The chain's CDR3 is CASSLAAQTTEAFF. CDR3 DNA sequence: TGCGCCAGCAGCTTGGCTGCACAGACCACTGAAGCTTTCTTT.

This clonotype appeared a few times. V and J are TRBV4-3 and TRBJ2-7, with 11 positions matching TRBD2. V lost 4 bases and J lost 6; bases outside the gene matches: 2. Germline V gene lookup returns CDR1 LGHNA and CDR2 YSLEER. This CDR3 region has 13 residues. CDR3 nucleotide sequence: TGCGCCAGCAGCCGAGGGACTAGCGGCGAGCAGTACTTC. This encodes CASSRGTSGEQYF.

The chain couples TRBV28 to TRBJ2-7; D is perhaps TRBD1 (7 bases). The CDR3 is 14 amino acids. Germline V gene lookup returns CDR1 MDHEN and CDR2 SYDVKM. Between the trimmed V and J ends, which lost 6 bases and 0 bases, there was a span of 12 bases. This chain's CDR3 is CASRAGGSSYEQYF. The DNA for the CDR3 is TGTGCCAGCAGAGCAGGGGGGAGCTCCTACGAGCAGTACTTC.